This T cell receptor beta chain was sequenced during a study of T cells in Graves' hyperthyroidism and ophthalmopathy. Whole-study context: Peripheral blood draws took place at initial diagnosis, ahead of any treatment.

As to this clonotype: What it binds is not known.

TCR beta CDR3 sequences were amplified from RNA transcripts. A set of HTBI primers served as the primers for a first-round RT-PCR of the TCR CDR3. TCRdb re-analysed the multiplex PCR reads in MiXCR, keeping a single row per CDR3 protein. The table shows roughly 240,000 distinct CDR3 sequences, with around 24% occurring only once. The CDR3 loop spans 15 amino acids. Trimming shortened V by 2 bases and J by 1 base, and 12 bases separated the two germline ends. Notes on the study in general: Stable hyperthyroidism was separated from ophthalmopathy by a model based on 13 V-J features. In blood, most of the thyroid clonotypes expanded above 0.001 were also present.

Clinical symptoms, serum thyroxine, TRAb, thyroid ultrasound and orbital computed tomography established diagnosis. The receptor's source is a woman in her 40s with Graves' ophthalmopathy. The sequenced sample consisted of blood. V and J are TRBV12-3 or TRBV12-4 and TRBJ2-7; possible D gene TRBD1, 6 bases. The CDR3 sequence is CASSLRTAFSYEQYF. CDR3 in DNA: TGTGCCAGCAGTTTACGGACAGCGTTTTCCTACGAGCAGTACTTC.